One and the same sample provided the 5 T cell receptor beta chains below, sequenced in a study of CXCR3-negative and CXCR3-positive naive CD8 T cells. Overall study results and limits: Greater hydrophobicity was found in TRB CDR3s of CXCR3-positive naive cells than of CXCR3-negative naive cells.

For these receptors, no antigen is known. The TRB cDNA libraries were prepared by 5' RACE with UMI labels. TCRdb re-called the 5' RACE reads and catalogs CDR3 proteins one per entry, DNA excluded. The ten most abundant clones cover around 0.99% of a sample with approximately 100,000 distinct CDR3 sequences. Source material: naive CXCR3+ CD8+ T cells from blood. Subset of the sample: CD45RO-CCR7+CD27+CD95- naive CD8+ T cells expressing CXCR3 (TNR3+). These receptor sequences come from a human donor in good health. Some clones in this sample may be carry-over from other donors' samples.

The chain links TRBV20-1 to TRBJ2-7; TCRdb's D gene call, TRBD1, goes unchecked for lack of DNA. The CDR3 is 14 amino acids. In germline, CDR1 is DFQATT, CDR2 SNEGSKA (reference sequence). This chain's CDR3 is CSARDGGYSYEQYF.

The rearrangement links TRBV24-1 to TRBJ2-3; TCRdb returns TRBD1, unconfirmable since there is no DNA. This CDR3 is 15 amino acids long. From germline, CDR1 is KGHDR and CDR2 SFDVKD. CDR3 amino acids: CATSDGTTGIDTQYF.

The J gene is TRBJ2-5, the V gene TRBV5-1; TCRdb outputs TRBD1, but without DNA this stays unchecked. The germline gives CDR1 SGHRS, CDR2 YFSETQ. The CDR3 has 13 amino acids. CDR3 amino acids: CASSPPGEKTQYF.

V gene TRBV20-1 combines with J gene TRBJ2-1; the TCRdb D gene call, TRBD2, has no DNA to confirm it. Germline V gene data show CDR1 as DFQATT and CDR2 as SNEGSKA (reference sequence). The CDR3 runs 14 residues. CDR3 in amino acids: CSASSGGFYNEQFF.

The chain links TRBV27 to TRBJ2-7; TCRdb returns TRBD1, unconfirmable since there is no DNA. CDR1 MNHEY and CDR2 SMNVEV come from the germline V gene (reference sequence). This CDR3 has 18 residues. This CDR3 reads CASSLTSNGQSTIYEQYF.